The rows below give T cell receptor beta chains drawn from one sample of a study of PD-1 blockade in classical Hodgkin lymphoma. Generated by immunoSEQ multiplex PCR, the TCRdb table keeps only in-frame clones and is missing some. The sample holds approximately 61,000 clones, about 85% seen once. Sequencing was performed on peripheral blood mononuclear cells (PBMCs), taken before the fourth cycle of nivolumab. These receptors were obtained from a human donor with classical Hodgkin lymphoma. Both conserved end residues are part of each CDR3. The D gene is left open where the match is weak. The size of a clone is reported for some rows only, either as once, few or many, or as a class for expanded clones.

v_gene: TRBV5-1
abundance: NA
d_gene: TRBD2
j_gene: TRBJ2-1
CDR3aa: CASSFSGGENNEQFF
CDR3nt: TGCGCCAGCAGCTTTAGCGGGGGGGAAAACAATGAGCAGTTCTTC

v_gene: TRBV7-8
abundance: NA
d_gene: TRBD2
j_gene: TRBJ2-1
CDR3aa: CASSTFSGTSGLRAQFF
CDR3nt: TGTGCCAGCAGCACCTTTTCCGGGACTAGCGGACTCCGGGCGCAGTTCTTC

v_gene: TRBV18
abundance: NA
d_gene: NA
j_gene: TRBJ2-4
CDR3aa: CASSPGNSKNIQYF
CDR3nt: TGTGCCAGCTCACCCGGGAATTCCAAAAACATTCAGTACTTC

v_gene: TRBV30
abundance: NA
d_gene: NA
j_gene: TRBJ2-7
CDR3aa: CAWSVGRVPPIDEQYF
CDR3nt: TGTGCCTGGAGTGTTGGGCGGGTACCCCCAATAGACGAGCAGTACTTC

v_gene: TRBV5-1
abundance: NA
d_gene: NA
j_gene: TRBJ1-4
CDR3aa: CASSNSGIEKLFF
CDR3nt: TGCGCCAGCTCCAATTCAGGGATTGAAAAACTGTTTTTT

v_gene: TRBV15
abundance: once
d_gene: NA
j_gene: TRBJ1-2
CDR3aa: CATSNQFYGYTF
CDR3nt: TGTGCCACCAGCAATCAGTTCTATGGCTACACCTTC

v_gene: TRBV19
abundance: NA
d_gene: TRBD1
j_gene: TRBJ2-5
CDR3aa: CASSISIWDRGFQTQYF
CDR3nt: TGTGCCAGTAGTATTAGTATCTGGGACAGGGGCTTTCAGACCCAGTACTTC

v_gene: TRBV5-4
abundance: NA
d_gene: NA
j_gene: TRBJ1-4
CDR3aa: CASSQRGQNEKLFF
CDR3nt: TGTGCCAGCAGCCAACGGGGGCAGAATGAAAAACTGTTTTTT

v_gene: TRBV5-1
abundance: NA
d_gene: TRBD2
j_gene: TRBJ2-5
CDR3aa: CASSITSGGPQETQYF
CDR3nt: TGCGCCAGCAGCATAACTAGCGGGGGGCCCCAAGAGACCCAGTACTTC

v_gene: TRBV7-8
abundance: NA
d_gene: NA
j_gene: TRBJ2-7
CDR3aa: CASSVRNYEQYF
CDR3nt: TGTGCCAGCAGCGTAAGAAACTACGAGCAGTACTTC

v_gene: TRBV10-1
abundance: NA
d_gene: NA
j_gene: TRBJ2-7
CDR3aa: CASSVGKLPAYEQYF
CDR3nt: TGCGCCAGCAGTGTGGGGAAACTCCCAGCCTACGAGCAGTACTTC

v_gene: TRBV25-1
abundance: NA
d_gene: NA
j_gene: TRBJ1-3
CDR3aa: CASRDTLGGNTIYF
CDR3nt: TGTGCCAGCCGGGACACCCTGGGAGGAAACACCATATATTTT

v_gene: TRBV27
abundance: NA
d_gene: NA
j_gene: TRBJ1-1
CDR3aa: CASSLQGNTEAFF
CDR3nt: TGTGCCAGCAGTTTACAGGGGAACACTGAAGCTTTCTTT

v_gene: TRBV28
abundance: NA
d_gene: NA
j_gene: TRBJ2-3
CDR3aa: CASSPSGVETDTQYF
CDR3nt: TGTGCCAGCAGTCCCTCGGGGGTGGAAACAGATACGCAGTATTTT

v_gene: TRBV5-1
abundance: NA
d_gene: TRBD2
j_gene: TRBJ2-5
CDR3aa: CASSLDYSVPSGGYF
CDR3nt: TGCGCCAGCAGCTTGGATTACTCCGTCCCTAGCGGGGGATACTTC

v_gene: TRBV6-6
abundance: NA
d_gene: NA
j_gene: TRBJ1-5
CDR3aa: CASSLDQGGRPQHF
CDR3nt: TGTGCCAGCAGCCTGGACCAGGGTGGTCGGCCCCAGCATTTT

v_gene: TRBV5-1
abundance: NA
d_gene: TRBD2
j_gene: TRBJ2-1
CDR3aa: CASSLLPTSGGNEQFF
CDR3nt: TGCGCCAGCAGCTTACTACCCACTAGCGGGGGGAACGAGCAGTTCTTC

v_gene: TRBV6-1
abundance: NA
d_gene: NA
j_gene: TRBJ1-5
CDR3aa: CASSELGGQHF
CDR3nt: TGTGCCAGCAGTGAACTAGGTGGTCAGCATTTT

v_gene: TRBV5-1
abundance: NA
d_gene: NA
j_gene: TRBJ1-3
CDR3aa: CASSLVRGEGNTIYF
CDR3nt: TGCGCCAGCAGCTTGGTTCGGGGAGAAGGAAACACCATATATTTT

v_gene: TRBV7-9
abundance: NA
d_gene: TRBD1
j_gene: TRBJ1-1
CDR3aa: CASRRTGADTEAFF
CDR3nt: TGTGCCAGCAGGAGGACAGGGGCGGACACTGAAGCTTTCTTT

v_gene: TRBV6-1
abundance: NA
d_gene: TRBD2
j_gene: TRBJ2-5
CDR3aa: CAGRGGGETQYF
CDR3nt: TGTGCTGGGCGGGGGGGCGGAGAGACCCAGTACTTC

v_gene: TRBV19
abundance: NA
d_gene: NA
j_gene: TRBJ2-5
CDR3aa: CASSLGRSRETQYF
CDR3nt: TGTGCCAGTAGTCTTGGACGGAGTAGGGAGACCCAGTACTTC

v_gene: TRBV5-1
abundance: NA
d_gene: NA
j_gene: TRBJ2-1
CDR3aa: CASSLDGTEYNEQFF
CDR3nt: TGCGCCAGCAGCTTGGACGGGACCGAGTACAATGAGCAGTTCTTC

v_gene: TRBV5-4
abundance: NA
d_gene: NA
j_gene: TRBJ1-1
CDR3aa: CASSLRRGTEAFF
CDR3nt: TGTGCCAGCAGCTTGAGGAGGGGCACTGAAGCTTTCTTT

v_gene: TRBV5-1
abundance: once
d_gene: TRBD2
j_gene: TRBJ2-5
CDR3aa: CASSLQAGIETQYF
CDR3nt: TGCGCCAGCAGCTTACAAGCGGGGATAGAGACCCAGTACTTC

v_gene: TRBV6-5
abundance: NA
d_gene: NA
j_gene: TRBJ2-3
CDR3aa: CASGRLSTDTQYF
CDR3nt: TGTGCCAGCGGTCGATTGAGCACAGATACGCAGTATTTT

v_gene: TRBV5-1
abundance: once
d_gene: NA
j_gene: TRBJ1-5
CDR3aa: CASSPGASNQPQHF
CDR3nt: TGCGCCAGCAGCCCAGGGGCCAGCAATCAGCCCCAGCATTTT

v_gene: TRBV28
abundance: NA
d_gene: TRBD2
j_gene: TRBJ2-3
CDR3aa: CASSLGAGGPGDTQYF
CDR3nt: TGTGCCAGCAGTTTAGGAGCGGGGGGGCCCGGAGATACGCAGTATTTT

v_gene: TRBV14
abundance: once
d_gene: NA
j_gene: TRBJ1-4
CDR3aa: CASSQGALEKLFF
CDR3nt: TGTGCCAGCAGCCAGGGGGCTCTTGAAAAACTGTTTTTT

v_gene: TRBV19
abundance: NA
d_gene: NA
j_gene: TRBJ1-4
CDR3aa: CASRQGMNEKLFF
CDR3nt: TGTGCCAGCCGACAAGGGATGAATGAAAAACTGTTTTTT

v_gene: TRBV5-1
abundance: NA
d_gene: NA
j_gene: TRBJ1-1
CDR3aa: CASREGGAGTEAFF
CDR3nt: TGCGCCAGCAGGGAGGGGGGCGCAGGAACTGAAGCTTTCTTT

v_gene: TRBV7-8
abundance: NA
d_gene: NA
j_gene: TRBJ1-3
CDR3aa: CASSSGGNTIYF
CDR3nt: TGTGCCAGCAGCTCCGGGGGAAACACCATATATTTT

v_gene: TRBV5-1
abundance: NA
d_gene: NA
j_gene: TRBJ1-2
CDR3aa: CASSLSLMQGVDGYTF
CDR3nt: TGCGCCAGCAGCCTGAGCTTAATGCAGGGTGTAGATGGCTACACCTTC

v_gene: TRBV28
abundance: NA
d_gene: NA
j_gene: TRBJ1-5
CDR3aa: CASRPDRYQPQHF
CDR3nt: TGTGCCAGCAGACCCGACAGATATCAGCCCCAGCATTTT

v_gene: TRBV4-1
abundance: NA
d_gene: NA
j_gene: TRBJ2-2
CDR3aa: CASSQESWELNTGELFF
CDR3nt: TGCGCCAGCAGCCAAGAAAGTTGGGAGCTGAACACCGGGGAGCTGTTTTTT

v_gene: TRBV28
abundance: once
d_gene: NA
j_gene: TRBJ1-6
CDR3aa: CASSLGGYNSPLHF
CDR3nt: TGTGCCAGCTCCCTGGGGGGCTATAATTCACCCCTCCACTTT

v_gene: TRBV5-4
abundance: once
d_gene: NA
j_gene: TRBJ2-3
CDR3aa: CASSPGLSFTDTQYF
CDR3nt: TGTGCCAGCAGCCCTGGACTTAGTTTCACAGATACGCAGTATTTT

v_gene: TRBV27
abundance: NA
d_gene: NA
j_gene: TRBJ2-4
CDR3aa: CASSLYGEEGGTKNIQYF
CDR3nt: TGTGCCAGCAGTTTATACGGGGAGGAAGGGGGGACCAAAAACATTCAGTACTTC

v_gene: TRBV5-1
abundance: NA
d_gene: TRBD1
j_gene: TRBJ1-6
CDR3aa: CASSLEQGVSPLHF
CDR3nt: TGCGCCAGCAGCTTGGAACAGGGGGTTTCACCCCTCCACTTT

v_gene: TRBV11-3
abundance: NA
d_gene: NA
j_gene: TRBJ2-2
CDR3aa: CASSRQGNTGELFF
CDR3nt: TGTGCCAGCAGCCGGCAGGGGAACACCGGGGAGCTGTTTTTT

v_gene: TRBV11-3
abundance: NA
d_gene: TRBD2
j_gene: TRBJ2-5
CDR3aa: CASSRGGEETQYF
CDR3nt: TGTGCCAGCAGCCGGGGGGGTGAAGAGACCCAGTACTTC

v_gene: TRBV7-9
abundance: once
d_gene: NA
j_gene: TRBJ1-3
CDR3aa: CASSGDIGNTIYF
CDR3nt: TGTGCCAGCAGCGGGGACATCGGAAACACCATATATTTT

v_gene: TRBV15
abundance: NA
d_gene: NA
j_gene: TRBJ2-1
CDR3aa: CATSEPDQGYNEQFF
CDR3nt: TGTGCCACCTCTGAACCGGACCAGGGTTACAATGAGCAGTTCTTC

v_gene: TRBV5-6
abundance: NA
d_gene: TRBD1
j_gene: TRBJ1-3
CDR3aa: CASRTGTVGNTIYF
CDR3nt: TGTGCCAGCAGGACCGGGACAGTAGGAAACACCATATATTTT

v_gene: TRBV10-3
abundance: NA
d_gene: TRBD1
j_gene: TRBJ1-5
CDR3aa: CAISEDRGSNQPQHF
CDR3nt: TGTGCCATCAGTGAGGACAGGGGTAGCAATCAGCCCCAGCATTTT

v_gene: TRBV5-1
abundance: once
d_gene: TRBD2
j_gene: TRBJ2-1
CDR3aa: CASSLGGGSYNEQFF
CDR3nt: TGCGCCAGCAGCTTAGGCGGGGGCTCCTACAATGAGCAGTTCTTC

v_gene: TRBV5-1
abundance: NA
d_gene: TRBD1
j_gene: TRBJ1-1
CDR3aa: CASSLVGDRGTEAFF
CDR3nt: TGCGCCAGCAGCTTGGTGGGCGACAGGGGCACTGAAGCTTTCTTT

v_gene: TRBV11-2
abundance: NA
d_gene: NA
j_gene: TRBJ2-3
CDR3aa: CASTRSASTDTQYF
CDR3nt: TGTGCCAGCACCAGGAGTGCTAGCACAGATACGCAGTATTTT

v_gene: TRBV12-5
abundance: NA
d_gene: NA
j_gene: TRBJ1-1
CDR3aa: CASGLSDGTEAFF
CDR3nt: TGTGCTAGTGGTTTGTCGGACGGGACAGAAGCTTTCTTT

v_gene: TRBV30
abundance: NA
d_gene: NA
j_gene: TRBJ1-2
CDR3aa: CAWDYGEEFNYGYTF
CDR3nt: TGTGCCTGGGATTATGGGGAAGAATTTAACTATGGCTACACCTTC

v_gene: TRBV7-9
abundance: NA
d_gene: NA
j_gene: TRBJ2-2
CDR3aa: CASTPIGTGELFF
CDR3nt: TGTGCCAGCACCCCCATCGGGACCGGGGAGCTGTTTTTT

v_gene: TRBV5-1
abundance: NA
d_gene: NA
j_gene: TRBJ2-7
CDR3aa: CASSLAPSDYEQYF
CDR3nt: TGCGCCAGCAGCTTGGCCCCCTCTGACTACGAGCAGTACTTC

v_gene: TRBV5-1
abundance: NA
d_gene: TRBD1
j_gene: TRBJ2-7
CDR3aa: CASSLAQGSYEQYF
CDR3nt: TGCGCCAGCAGCTTGGCACAGGGGTCCTACGAGCAGTACTTC

v_gene: TRBV21-1
abundance: NA
d_gene: NA
j_gene: TRBJ1-6
CDR3aa: CASRAGDASNSPLHF
CDR3nt: TGTGCCAGCAGGGCAGGGGACGCGAGTAATTCACCCCTCCACTTT

v_gene: TRBV5-1
abundance: few
d_gene: TRBD1
j_gene: TRBJ2-5
CDR3aa: CASSLDGTAQETQYF
CDR3nt: TGCGCCAGCAGCTTGGACGGGACAGCACAAGAGACCCAGTACTTC

v_gene: TRBV2
abundance: NA
d_gene: TRBD2
j_gene: TRBJ2-7
CDR3aa: CASRPGVTSGDYF
CDR3nt: TGTGCCAGCCGGCCTGGCGTCACGAGCGGGGATTACTTC

v_gene: TRBV5-1
abundance: NA
d_gene: NA
j_gene: TRBJ1-4
CDR3aa: CASRAGAGEKLFF
CDR3nt: TGCGCCTCCAGGGCAGGGGCAGGTGAAAAACTGTTTTTT

v_gene: TRBV7-9
abundance: NA
d_gene: NA
j_gene: TRBJ1-6
CDR3aa: CAAQGGQRWSSYNSPLHF
CDR3nt: TGTGCCGCTCAGGGTGGACAGCGCTGGAGCTCCTATAATTCACCCCTCCACTTT